These 3 T cell receptor beta chains came from one sample sequenced in a study of cytotoxic CD8 clonotypes in ibrutinib-treated CLL. The protocol was immunoSEQ multiplex PCR, while the TCRdb copy is restricted to in-frame clones and leaves out a portion. Here the sample spans tens of thousands of clones, 86% being singletons. Source: PBMCs, taken before ibrutinib treatment. These receptors were collected from a human donor with chronic lymphocytic leukemia.

The V and J genes are TRBV10-3 and TRBJ2-7, with D perhaps matching TRBD1 (5 bases). Trimming cost V 3 bases and J 0 bases, with 15 bases left between them. From germline, CDR1 is ENHRY and CDR2 SYGVKD. The CDR3 covers 16 residues. The CDR3 sequence is CAISEPRRESSYEQYF. The CDR3 DNA follows: TGTGCCATCAGTGAACCCCGCAGGGAAAGCTCCTACGAGCAGTACTTC.

This rearrangement joins TRBV11-3 to TRBJ2-1, with 9 bases that match TRBD2. Germline loops: CDR1 SGHNT, CDR2 YENEEA. The trim removed 5 bases at V and 5 bases at J, leaving 7 bases unmatched. The CDR3 is made up of 15 amino acids. The chain's CDR3 is CASSLAGNFNNEQFF. CDR3 DNA sequence: TGTGCCAGCAGCCTAGCGGGAAACTTTAACAATGAGCAGTTCTTC. Drawing the rest from reference TRBV11-3 and TRBJ2-1, the complete variable domain is EAGVVQSPRYKIIEKKQPVAFWCNPISGHNTLYWYLQNLGQGPELLIRYENEEAVDDSQLPKDRFSAERLKGVDSTLKIQPAELGDSAVYLCASSLAGNFNNEQFFGPGTRLTVL.

This clone occurred once. The rearrangement uses TRBV11-2 and TRBJ2-5, with D tentatively TRBD1 or TRBD2 (6 bases each). CDR1 SGHAT and CDR2 FQNNGV come from the germline V gene. Trimming took off 2 bases at V and 4 bases at J, with 23 bases between the two ends. The CDR3 is made up of 18 amino acids. The DNA of the CDR3 is TGTGCCAGCAGCTTACGCTCCTCGTGGGGGGCTGGAGGAGAGACCCAGTACTTC. It encodes CASSLRSSWGAGGETQYF.